A selection of T cell receptor beta chains follows, all from one sample in a study of beta chain features in type 1 diabetes. Using immunoSEQ multiplex PCR, the repertoire was profiled, and TCRdb retains in-frame clones only, with some absent. The sample lists a few hundred thousand clones, 25% to 30% occurring once. What was sequenced was central memory CD4+ T cells from blood. The receptors come from a man aged 25-45 years in good health. Each CDR3 is given with its conserved first and last residue. The D gene is left open where the match is weak. Clone size appears in some rows only: once, few, many, or a class for an expanded clone.

d_gene	abundance	v_gene	j_gene	CDR3aa	CDR3nt
.	few	TRBV4-3	TRBJ2-7	CASSQDRGFAYEQYF	TGCGCCAGCAGCCAAGACAGGGGATTTGCCTACGAGCAGTACTTC
TRBD2	.	TRBV4-3	TRBJ2-3	CASSQALAGSTDTQYF	TGCGCCAGCAGCCAAGCTTTAGCGGGAAGCACAGATACGCAGTATTTT
TRBD2	.	TRBV28	TRBJ2-1	CASSSSGRADNEQFF	TGTGCCAGCAGCAGCAGCGGGAGGGCGGACAATGAGCAGTTCTTC
TRBD1	.	TRBV19	TRBJ1-6	CATQTDRGRRNSPLHF	TGTGCCACCCAAACGGACAGGGGGCGTAGAAATTCACCCCTCCACTTT
TRBD1	few	TRBV13	TRBJ2-2	CASSPTGGNTGELFF	TGTGCCAGCAGCCCGACAGGGGGGAACACCGGGGAGCTGTTTTTT
TRBD2	.	TRBV25-1	TRBJ2-1	CASSEGGGSYNEQFF	TGTGCCAGCAGTGAAGGCGGGGGCTCCTACAATGAGCAGTTCTTC
.	.	TRBV2	TRBJ2-3	CASRDDSSGTDTQYF	TGTGCCAGCAGAGACGACAGTTCAGGCACAGATACGCAGTATTTT
.	many	TRBV6-1	TRBJ2-7	CASSSQRTGSYEQYF	TGTGCCAGCAGTTCTCAGCGGACGGGTTCCTACGAGCAGTACTTC
.	.	TRBV7-2	TRBJ1-5	CASSLAQAREPQHF	TGTGCCAGCAGCTTAGCGCAGGCCAGGGAGCCCCAGCATTTT
.	.	TRBV5-4	TRBJ2-5	CASSKTGSEETQYF	TGTGCCAGCAGCAAAACAGGGTCGGAGGAGACCCAGTACTTC
TRBD1	many	TRBV19	TRBJ2-7	CASSRQGGPYEQYF	TGTGCCAGTAGTAGACAGGGCGGCCCCTACGAGCAGTACTTC
.	.	TRBV7-2	TRBJ2-3	CASSPESTDTQYF	TGTGCCAGCAGCCCGGAGAGCACAGATACGCAGTATTTT
TRBD2	.	TRBV7-2	TRBJ2-3	CASSLRASGSTDTQYF	TGTGCCAGCAGCTTAAGGGCTAGCGGTAGCACAGATACGCAGTATTTT
.	few	TRBV29-1	TRBJ1-5	CSVRLGSGGRGQPQHF	TGCAGCGTTCGGTTGGGAAGTGGGGGGCGCGGGCAGCCCCAGCATTTT
TRBD2	.	TRBV11-2	TRBJ2-1	CASSTRLAVYNEQFF	TGTGCCAGCAGCACCCGACTAGCGGTCTACAATGAGCAGTTCTTC
TRBD2	.	TRBV5-1	TRBJ2-3	CASSLYSGRASTDTQYF	TGCGCCAGCAGCTTGTATAGCGGGAGGGCCAGCACAGATACGCAGTATTTT
TRBD1	.	TRBV5-5	TRBJ2-4	CASSPTGNIQYF	TGTGCCAGCAGCCCGACAGGGAACATTCAGTACTTC
.	many	TRBV2	TRBJ2-3	CASSGTTADTQYF	TGTGCCAGCAGTGGGACGACAGCCGATACGCAGTATTTT
TRBD1	few	TRBV14	TRBJ2-1	CASSRQGAETYNEQFF	TGTGCCAGCAGCCGACAGGGGGCGGAAACCTACAATGAGCAGTTCTTC
.	.	TRBV7-2	TRBJ2-1	CASSSPRGNNEQFF	TGTGCCAGCAGCTCCCCTAGGGGGAACAATGAGCAGTTCTTC
.	.	TRBV6-1	TRBJ2-3	CASSEQRGLDTQYF	TGTGCCAGCAGCGAGCAGAGGGGTTTAGATACGCAGTATTTT
.	.	TRBV29-1	TRBJ1-1	CSVFKGIGTEAFF	TGCAGCGTATTCAAGGGGATAGGCACTGAAGCTTTCTTT
.	many	TRBV7-2	TRBJ2-3	CASSLVPAGSRDTQYF	TGTGCCAGCAGCCTGGTGCCGGCGGGATCCCGGGATACGCAGTATTTT
TRBD1	.	TRBV14	TRBJ2-3	CASSQLTGQGTDTQYF	TGTGCCAGCAGCCAACTAACGGGACAGGGAACAGATACGCAGTATTTT
.	.	TRBV5-4	TRBJ2-1	CASSFDRPIYNEQFF	TGTGCCAGCAGCTTCGACAGGCCGATCTACAATGAGCAGTTCTTC
TRBD1	few	TRBV7-8	TRBJ1-6	CASSVETGSNSPLHF	TGTGCCAGCAGCGTAGAGACAGGGTCGAATTCACCCCTCCACTTT
.	few	TRBV19	TRBJ1-1	CASSIGEWTNTEAFF	TGTGCCAGTAGTATTGGGGAGTGGACGAACACTGAAGCTTTCTTT
.	.	TRBV28	TRBJ1-2	CASSPSDRRLGYTF	TGTGCCAGCAGCCCGAGCGACAGGAGACTCGGCTACACCTTC
TRBD2	.	TRBV6-5	TRBJ2-5	CAISYSGLAGRETQYF	TGTGCCATCAGTTATTCGGGACTAGCGGGACGAGAGACCCAGTACTTC
TRBD1	.	TRBV18	TRBJ2-5	CASSPPTGGGETQYF	TGTGCCAGCTCACCCCCGACAGGGGGCGGAGAGACCCAGTACTTC
.	.	TRBV9	TRBJ1-1	CASSVTVESTEAFF	TGTGCCAGCAGCGTAACGGTGGAGAGCACTGAAGCTTTCTTT
.	few	TRBV29-1	TRBJ1-4	CSVAGINEKLFF	TGCAGCGTTGCTGGGATTAATGAAAAACTGTTTTTT
.	few	TRBV30	TRBJ2-5	CAWSQVASETQYF	TGTGCCTGGAGTCAGGTAGCTTCGGAGACCCAGTACTTC
TRBD1	many	TRBV7-9	TRBJ1-1	CASRGQGGPEAFF	TGTGCCAGCAGAGGACAGGGGGGACCTGAAGCTTTCTTT
.	few	TRBV28	TRBJ2-2	CASSGQYSNTGELFF	TGTGCCAGCAGCGGACAGTACTCGAACACCGGGGAGCTGTTTTTT
.	many	TRBV7-2	TRBJ2-1	CASSMGSENEQFF	TGTGCCAGCAGCATGGGCTCGGAGAATGAGCAGTTCTTC
.	.	TRBV7-2	TRBJ2-4	CASSLEFTKNIQYF	TGTGCCAGCAGCTTAGAGTTCACTAAAAACATTCAGTACTTC
TRBD1	.	TRBV28	TRBJ2-1	CASSSPLRQGLDNEQFF	TGTGCCAGCAGTTCCCCGCTAAGACAGGGCCTAGACAATGAGCAGTTCTTC
TRBD1	.	TRBV29-1	TRBJ1-1	CSVGRTGGSEAFF	TGCAGCGTTGGCCGGACAGGGGGGTCTGAAGCTTTCTTT
.	.	TRBV5-1	TRBJ1-4	CASTRSSTLQPNEKLFF	TGCGCCAGCACAAGATCCTCGACGTTGCAACCTAATGAAAAACTGTTTTTT
TRBD1	few	TRBV5-4	TRBJ2-5	CASSSRTGEGETQYF	TGTGCCAGCAGCTCGAGGACAGGGGAGGGGGAGACCCAGTACTTC
TRBD2	few	TRBV7-9	TRBJ2-7	CASSPGASGEHEQYF	TGTGCCAGCAGCCCGGGGGCTAGCGGGGAACACGAGCAGTACTTC
.	.	TRBV29-1	TRBJ2-2	CSVGWQEGTGELFF	TGCAGCGTTGGATGGCAGGAGGGGACCGGGGAGCTGTTTTTT
.	few	TRBV7-2	TRBJ2-2	CASSLTGLAGELFF	TGTGCCAGCAGCTTGACGGGGCTGGCCGGGGAGCTGTTTTTT
.	once	TRBV15	TRBJ1-3	CATSRTRERSGNTIYF	TGTGCCACCAGCAGGACCAGGGAGCGCTCTGGAAACACCATATATTTT
TRBD2	few	TRBV11-2	TRBJ2-3	CASSHRLAGYTDTQYF	TGTGCCAGCAGCCACCGACTAGCGGGGTATACAGATACGCAGTATTTT
TRBD1	few	TRBV30	TRBJ1-1	CAWSGDRGLNTEAFF	TGTGCCTGGAGTGGCGACAGGGGGCTGAACACTGAAGCTTTCTTT
.	.	TRBV6-6	TRBJ1-2	CASCPGHNYGYTF	TGTGCCAGCTGCCCGGGACACAACTATGGCTACACCTTC
TRBD2	few	TRBV9	TRBJ2-1	CASSKRGGDEQFF	TGTGCCAGCAGTAAGCGGGGGGGCGATGAGCAGTTCTTC
TRBD1	.	TRBV19	TRBJ1-1	CASSVGTGPVSEAFF	TGTGCCAGTAGTGTCGGGACAGGGCCGGTATCTGAAGCTTTCTTT
TRBD2	few	TRBV7-2	TRBJ2-1	CASSFVAGEGNEQFF	TGTGCCAGCAGCTTTGTAGCGGGAGAGGGGAATGAGCAGTTCTTC
.	.	TRBV27	TRBJ2-7	CASSPGPNLSYEQYF	TGTGCCAGCAGCCCAGGACCGAACCTATCCTACGAGCAGTACTTC
.	few	TRBV30	TRBJ2-7	CAWNIGGLTYEQYF	TGTGCCTGGAACATCGGTGGGCTTACCTACGAGCAGTACTTC
.	.	TRBV9	TRBJ2-2	CASSVGTGYDTGELFF	TGTGCCAGCAGCGTAGGAACAGGGTACGACACCGGGGAGCTGTTTTTT
.	.	TRBV29-1	TRBJ2-7	CSVDSGTRKGDEQYF	TGCAGCGTTGATTCCGGGACACGGAAGGGGGACGAGCAGTACTTC
.	.	TRBV6-5	TRBJ2-1	CASSYEAGSYNEQFF	TGTGCCAGCAGTTACGAGGCCGGGTCCTACAATGAGCAGTTCTTC
TRBD2	few	TRBV7-9	TRBJ2-2	CATPTEAGTNTGELFF	TGTGCCACCCCAACGGAAGCGGGGACTAACACCGGGGAGCTGTTTTTT
.	few	TRBV5-1	TRBJ1-5	CASSLAGAGSGQHF	TGCGCCAGCAGCTTGGCGGGCGCGGGGTCGGGCCAGCATTTT
TRBD1	few	TRBV7-2	TRBJ1-4	CASSPGDSTNEKLFF	TGTGCCAGCAGCCCCGGGGACAGTACTAATGAAAAACTGTTTTTT
TRBD2	many	TRBV9	TRBJ2-5	CASSVASGSLETQYF	TGTGCCAGCAGCGTAGCTAGCGGGAGTCTGGAGACCCAGTACTTC